These T cell receptor beta chains were read from a single sample in a study of blood T cell repertoires in COVID-19. Profiling relied on immunoSEQ multiplex PCR, and the TCRdb table lists in-frame clones only, not all of them. Of about 270,000 clones listed, around 85% are singletons. Sequencing used PBMCs or T cells enriched from blood (not recorded which). The receptor source for this set is a woman aged 45-65 years with acute COVID-19. The CDR3 runs from the conserved cysteine through the conserved F or W. Fields, in order: clone size, V gene, J gene, D gene, CDR3 protein, CDR3 DNA. A D gene is named only where the DNA matches it firmly. For some rows the clone size is stated as once, few or many, or as a class when expanded; others skip it.

size: NA
V: TRBV5-4
J: TRBJ1-2
D: NA
CDR3: CASSLAGYNYGYTF
DNA: TGTGCCAGCAGCTTGGCGGGGTATAACTATGGCTACACCTTC

size: NA
V: TRBV19
J: TRBJ1-2
D: TRBD1
CDR3: CASSIDRGNYGYTF
DNA: TGTGCCAGTAGTATTGACAGGGGAAACTATGGCTACACCTTC

size: NA
V: TRBV7-2
J: TRBJ2-1
D: TRBD2
CDR3: CASSLGGGPPNEQFF
DNA: TGTGCCAGCAGCTTAGGCGGGGGGCCCCCCAATGAGCAGTTCTTC

size: NA
V: TRBV19
J: TRBJ2-7
D: TRBD1
CDR3: CASSTRSQGATGREQYF
DNA: TGTGCCAGTAGTACTCGTTCACAGGGGGCGACGGGGAGAGAGCAGTACTTC

size: NA
V: TRBV7-2
J: TRBJ1-1
D: NA
CDR3: CASSLDGGADTEAFF
DNA: TGTGCCAGCAGCTTAGACGGGGGGGCGGACACTGAAGCTTTCTTT

size: NA
V: TRBV5-6
J: TRBJ2-7
D: NA
CDR3: CASSSLGGEQYF
DNA: TGTGCCAGCAGCTCCCTTGGAGGCGAGCAGTACTTC

size: NA
V: TRBV7-3
J: TRBJ1-1
D: NA
CDR3: CASSSLGLGANTEAFF
DNA: TGTGCCAGCAGCTCCTTAGGCCTAGGGGCGAACACTGAAGCTTTCTTT

size: NA
V: TRBV11-2
J: TRBJ1-4
D: NA
CDR3: CASSRGGLTNEKLFF
DNA: TGTGCCAGCAGCCGAGGGGGTCTAACTAATGAAAAACTGTTTTTT

size: NA
V: TRBV7-2
J: TRBJ2-5
D: TRBD1
CDR3: CASRQQTGGFETQYF
DNA: TGTGCCAGCAGACAACAGACAGGGGGCTTTGAGACCCAGTACTTC

size: NA
V: TRBV25-1
J: TRBJ1-2
D: NA
CDR3: CASSENPGIAFF
DNA: TGTGCCAGCAGTGAAAACCCGGGGATCGCTTTTTTC

size: once
V: TRBV19
J: TRBJ1-5
D: TRBD1
CDR3: CASSITDRAYSNQPQHF
DNA: TGTGCCAGTAGTATAACTGACAGGGCTTATAGCAATCAGCCCCAGCATTTT

size: NA
V: TRBV4-3
J: TRBJ1-3
D: TRBD1
CDR3: CASSQDHRGLGNTIYF
DNA: TGCGCCAGCAGCCAAGATCACAGGGGGCTTGGAAACACCATATATTTT

size: NA
V: TRBV5-8
J: TRBJ1-1
D: TRBD1
CDR3: CASSLGTGRNTEAFF
DNA: TGTGCCAGCAGCTTGGGGACAGGGAGGAACACTGAAGCTTTCTTT

size: NA
V: TRBV5-1
J: TRBJ1-2
D: NA
CDR3: CASSSLQEQGYTF
DNA: TGCGCCAGCAGCTCTCTACAGGAGCAGGGCTACACCTTC

size: NA
V: TRBV29-1
J: TRBJ2-3
D: TRBD1
CDR3: CSAEGTGRAWHTDTQYF
DNA: TGCAGCGCCGAGGGGACAGGGCGGGCTTGGCACACAGATACGCAGTATTTT

size: NA
V: TRBV3-1/TRBV3-2
J: TRBJ1-1
D: NA
CDR3: CASSQGQLNTEAFF
DNA: TGTGCCAGCAGCCAAGGACAACTGAACACTGAAGCTTTCTTT

size: NA
V: TRBV18
J: TRBJ2-2
D: TRBD2
CDR3: CASSRIPSGGQNTGELFF
DNA: TGTGCCAGCTCCCGAATCCCTAGCGGGGGCCAGAACACCGGGGAGCTGTTTTTT

size: NA
V: TRBV14
J: TRBJ2-7
D: NA
CDR3: CASSQDARTYKEQYF
DNA: TGTGCCAGCAGCCAAGACGCGAGGACATACAAGGAGCAGTACTTC

size: NA
V: TRBV19
J: TRBJ2-7
D: NA
CDR3: CASSITGSYEQYF
DNA: TGTGCCAGTAGTATCACAGGGTCCTACGAGCAGTACTTC

size: NA
V: TRBV7-2
J: TRBJ1-1
D: NA
CDR3: CASSAGRNTEAFF
DNA: TGTGCCAGCAGCGCAGGTAGGAACACTGAAGCTTTCTTT

size: NA
V: TRBV4-3
J: TRBJ1-4
D: NA
CDR3: CASSLGRGGHEKLFF
DNA: TGCGCCAGCAGCCTGGGGAGGGGGGGCCACGAAAAACTGTTTTTT

size: NA
V: TRBV7-9
J: TRBJ2-1
D: NA
CDR3: CASSQVGSSYNEQFF
DNA: TGTGCCAGCTCCCAGGTGGGGAGCTCCTACAATGAGCAGTTCTTC

size: once
V: TRBV3-1/TRBV3-2
J: TRBJ2-5
D: NA
CDR3: CASSLGLETQYF
DNA: TGTGCCAGCAGTCTGGGGCTAGAGACCCAGTACTTC

size: NA
V: TRBV5-1
J: TRBJ2-3
D: NA
CDR3: CASSGGDLRTDTQYF
DNA: TGCGCCAGCAGCGGAGGGGACCTTCGCACAGATACGCAGTATTTT

size: few
V: TRBV20-1
J: TRBJ1-1
D: NA
CDR3: CSASSQGNTEAFF
DNA: TGCAGTGCTAGTTCTCAGGGAAACACTGAAGCTTTCTTT

size: NA
V: TRBV3-1/TRBV3-2
J: TRBJ2-7
D: NA
CDR3: CASSSPSSGSYEQYF
DNA: TGTGCCAGCAGTTCCCCCTCGAGCGGGTCCTACGAGCAGTACTTC

size: NA
V: TRBV18
J: TRBJ1-1
D: NA
CDR3: CASSPARGTEAFF
DNA: TGTGCCAGCTCACCCGCAAGGGGAACTGAAGCTTTCTTT

size: NA
V: TRBV4-2
J: TRBJ1-2
D: NA
CDR3: CASSQDRGNSINYGYTF
DNA: TGTGCCAGCAGCCAAGATCGGGGAAATTCTATTAACTATGGCTACACCTTC

size: NA
V: TRBV6-5
J: TRBJ1-2
D: NA
CDR3: CASSYRARGRSYGYTF
DNA: TGTGCCAGCAGTTACCGAGCTCGTGGGCGTTCCTATGGCTACACCTTC

size: NA
V: TRBV3-1/TRBV3-2
J: TRBJ1-2
D: NA
CDR3: CASSQDWAGEGYGYTF
DNA: TGTGCCAGCAGCCAAGATTGGGCAGGGGAAGGCTATGGCTACACCTTC

size: NA
V: TRBV10-2
J: TRBJ1-2
D: TRBD1
CDR3: CASSGVDRDYGYGYTF
DNA: TGCGCCAGCAGTGGGGTCGACAGGGATTACGGCTATGGCTACACCTTC

size: NA
V: TRBV30
J: TRBJ1-6
D: TRBD1
CDR3: CAWTDTGTGGSPLHF
DNA: TGTGCCTGGACTGATACCGGGACAGGCGGATCACCCCTCCACTTT

size: NA
V: TRBV7-9
J: TRBJ1-2
D: NA
CDR3: CASSDSQGRGYTF
DNA: TGTGCCAGCAGCGATTCACAGGGAAGGGGCTACACCTTC

size: NA
V: TRBV14
J: TRBJ2-7
D: NA
CDR3: CASSQDPWARPYEQYF
DNA: TGTGCCAGCAGCCAAGATCCATGGGCCCGACCCTACGAGCAGTACTTC

size: NA
V: TRBV19
J: TRBJ1-1
D: NA
CDR3: CASSLSGTNTEAFF
DNA: TGTGCCAGTAGCCTGTCAGGAACGAACACTGAAGCTTTCTTT

size: NA
V: TRBV11-1
J: TRBJ2-1
D: TRBD2
CDR3: CASSTGLAGNYNEQFF
DNA: TGTGCCAGCAGCACTGGACTAGCGGGGAATTACAATGAGCAGTTCTTC

size: NA
V: TRBV5-4
J: TRBJ1-6
D: NA
CDR3: CASSLVDNSPLHF
DNA: TGTGCCAGCAGCTTGGTAGATAATTCACCCCTCCACTTT

size: NA
V: TRBV4-3
J: TRBJ1-1
D: TRBD1
CDR3: CASSRETGANTEAFF
DNA: TGCGCCAGCAGCCGAGAGACAGGGGCGAACACTGAAGCTTTCTTT

size: NA
V: TRBV9
J: TRBJ2-7
D: TRBD1
CDR3: CASSGGQPTYEQYF
DNA: TGTGCCAGCAGCGGGGGACAGCCGACCTACGAGCAGTACTTC

size: NA
V: TRBV7-9
J: TRBJ1-1
D: NA
CDR3: CASSFSGNTEAFF
DNA: TGTGCCAGCAGCTTTTCGGGGAACACTGAAGCTTTCTTT

size: NA
V: TRBV7-9
J: TRBJ2-3
D: TRBD2
CDR3: CASSPSGGTRTDTQYF
DNA: TGTGCCAGCAGCCCAAGCGGGGGGACCCGCACAGATACGCAGTATTTT

size: NA
V: TRBV4-2
J: TRBJ2-3
D: TRBD2
CDR3: CASSQALAGGSTDTQYF
DNA: TGTGCCAGCAGCCAAGCTCTAGCGGGGGGTAGCACAGATACGCAGTATTTT

size: NA
V: TRBV10-3
J: TRBJ1-2
D: NA
CDR3: CAATGGYGYTF
DNA: TGTGCCGCGACGGGGGGCTATGGCTACACCTTC

size: NA
V: TRBV10-1
J: TRBJ2-2
D: NA
CDR3: CASSELARVGNTGELFF
DNA: TGCGCCAGCAGTGAATTAGCGCGGGTCGGGAACACCGGGGAGCTGTTTTTT

size: NA
V: TRBV18
J: TRBJ1-1
D: NA
CDR3: CASSPAAGYGTEAFF
DNA: TGTGCCAGCTCACCGGCCGCGGGATATGGCACTGAAGCTTTCTTT

size: NA
V: TRBV10-1
J: TRBJ2-3
D: TRBD2
CDR3: CASSEQAGVTDTQYF
DNA: TGCGCCAGCAGTGAGCAAGCGGGGGTCACAGATACGCAGTATTTT

size: few
V: TRBV6-2/TRBV6-3
J: TRBJ1-5
D: NA
CDR3: CASSLTRTGSNQPQHF
DNA: TGTGCCAGCAGTTTGACCCGGACGGGAAGCAATCAGCCCCAGCATTTT

size: NA
V: TRBV4-3
J: TRBJ2-6
D: TRBD1
CDR3: CASSLHLQGRGSGANVLTF
DNA: TGCGCCAGCAGCCTCCATCTACAGGGGCGCGGCTCTGGGGCCAACGTCCTGACTTTC

size: NA
V: TRBV7-6
J: TRBJ1-5
D: NA
CDR3: CASSLGGAGNQPQHF
DNA: TGTGCCAGCAGCTTAGGCGGGGCAGGCAATCAGCCCCAGCATTTT

size: NA
V: TRBV7-7
J: TRBJ2-1
D: TRBD2
CDR3: CASSSSGVSSYNEQFF
DNA: TGTGCTAGCAGCTCTAGCGGGGTTAGCTCCTACAATGAGCAGTTCTTC

size: NA
V: TRBV6-5
J: TRBJ2-1
D: NA
CDR3: CASSALPGSNEQFF
DNA: TGTGCCAGCAGCGCTCTACCCGGGTCGAATGAGCAGTTCTTC

size: NA
V: TRBV15
J: TRBJ2-6
D: NA
CDR3: CATSRAGVSGANVLTF
DNA: TGTGCCACCAGCAGAGCAGGGGTCTCTGGGGCCAACGTCCTGACTTTC

size: NA
V: TRBV19
J: TRBJ1-2
D: NA
CDR3: CASSIWGADYGYTF
DNA: TGTGCCAGTAGTATTTGGGGCGCTGACTATGGCTACACCTTC

size: NA
V: TRBV7-9
J: TRBJ1-1
D: NA
CDR3: CASSLGGGTEAFF
DNA: TGTGCCAGCAGCTTAGGCGGGGGAACTGAAGCTTTCTTT

size: once
V: TRBV10-1
J: TRBJ2-2
D: NA
CDR3: CASSSGAGELFF
DNA: TGCGCCAGCAGTTCAGGGGCCGGGGAGCTGTTTTTT